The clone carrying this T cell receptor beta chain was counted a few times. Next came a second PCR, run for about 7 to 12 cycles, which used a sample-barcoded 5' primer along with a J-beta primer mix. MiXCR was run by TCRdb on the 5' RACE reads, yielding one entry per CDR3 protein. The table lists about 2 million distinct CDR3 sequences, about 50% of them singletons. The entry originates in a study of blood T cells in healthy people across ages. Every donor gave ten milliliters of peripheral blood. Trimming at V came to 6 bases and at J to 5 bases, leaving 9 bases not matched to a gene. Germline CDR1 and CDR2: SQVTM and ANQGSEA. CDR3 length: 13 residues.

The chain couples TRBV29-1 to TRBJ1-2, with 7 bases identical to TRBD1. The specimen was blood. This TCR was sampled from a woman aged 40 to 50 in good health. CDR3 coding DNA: TGCAGCGTCCTGACAGGGCCGGGTTATGGCTACACCTTC. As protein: CSVLTGPGYGYTF.